This TCR beta chain comes out of a study of blood T cell repertoires in COVID-19. About the research overall: Nucleic acid was either cDNA or gDNA, and it came from T cells, B-cell-depleted T cells, or PBMCs.

The trim removed 6 bases at V and 4 bases at J, leaving 9 bases unmatched. The CDR3 contains 15 residues. Germline values: CDR1 SNHLY, CDR2 FYNNEI. Original data processing: Nucleated cell number was recorded as an estimate derived from reference gene primer amplification. Some clones are missing from TCRdb's copy, which holds only in-frame ones; the method was immunoSEQ multiplex PCR. That table gives V, J and clone size, and the DNA gave D and trimming. The table lists 90,000 to 100,000 clones, over 75% of them singletons. The source is a man in his sixties with acute or convalescent COVID-19. V and J are TRBV2 and TRBJ2-5; 9 bases agree with TRBD1. Sequenced sample: peripheral blood. The CDR3 nucleotides are TGTGCCAGCAGCGGACAGGGGATGGGAGCAGAGACCCAGTACTTC. Amino acid sequence: CASSGQGMGAETQYF.